Below are 4 T cell receptor beta chains sequenced from a single sample in a study of blood T cell repertoires in COVID-19. Assay used: immunoSEQ multiplex PCR; TCRdb lists only in-frame clones, some missing. Of 250,000 or so clones listed, approximately 90% were seen once; the top ten hold 2.5% to 3%. The sample was PBMCs or T cells enriched from blood (not recorded which). These receptors were taken from a middle-aged man who had been exposed to COVID-19.

The chain joins TRBV30 to TRBJ1-1; 7 bases match TRBD1. V trimming: 5 bases; J trimming: 1 base; junction bases outside the gene matches: 13. This CDR3 has 16 residues. The V gene's germline CDR1 is GTSNPN and CDR2 SVGIG (reference sequence). Written as DNA, the CDR3 is TGTGCCTGGGTTTTTTGGGACAGCCTAGCGAACACTGAAGCTTTCTTT. It yields the protein CAWVFWDSLANTEAFF.

This clone has more than one count but fewer than ten. J is TRBJ1-5 and V is TRBV9, with TRBD1 matching over 10 bases. Trimming took 4 bases from V and 5 from J; bases not matched to a gene: 6. From germline, CDR1 is SGDLS and CDR2 YYNGEE. The CDR3 runs to 15 residues. For the CDR3, the DNA is TGTGCCAGCAGCCCCTCGACAGGGGGCTATCAGCCCCAGCATTTT. Translation gives CASSPSTGGYQPQHF.

This rearrangement joins TRBV10-2 to TRBJ2-7; TRBD2 might be the D (6 bases). Trimming removed 6 bases at V and 6 bases at J, with 15 bases between. Germline values: CDR1 WSHSY, CDR2 SAAADI. The CDR3 length is 13 residues. The CDR3 DNA sequence: TGCGCCAGCAGAAGGGAGACTAGGGGCGAGCAGTACTTC. Encoded protein: CASRRETRGEQYF.

V usage is TRBV4-1 and J usage is TRBJ1-5, with 7 bases fitting TRBD1. The trim removed 0 bases at V and 7 bases at J, leaving 3 bases unmatched. CDR1 and CDR2 from the germline V gene are MGHRA and YSYEKL. The CDR3 is 14 amino acids. The CDR3: CASSQDEGAQPQHF. DNA of the CDR3: TGCGCCAGCAGCCAAGATGAGGGGGCCCAGCCCCAGCATTTT.